These T cell receptor beta chains were read from a single sample in a study of identical twins. TCRdb re-called the 5' RACE reads with MiXCR, one entry per CDR3 protein. The sample lists roughly 720,000 distinct CDR3 sequences, 15% to 20% seen once, with around 13% in the top ten. These data were also reused for a study on T cells expressing NK-cell markers.

The source material was PBMCs. The receptor source for this set is a woman aged 18-29 years in good health. CDR3s include the opening cysteine and the closing phenylalanine or tryptophan. The D gene is left open where the match is weak. Where a row states a size, it is once, few, many or the class of an expanded clone; other rows omit it.

TRBD1 | TRBJ1-2 | TRBV6-6 | - | TGTGCCAGCCTCGGACAGGTCTATGGCTACACCTTC | CASLGQVYGYTF
TRBD1 | TRBJ2-5 | TRBV3-1 | - | TGTGCCAGCAGCCAAGGGCAGGGGGACAGGGTGTTGGAGACCCAGTACTTC | CASSQGQGDRVLETQYF
- | TRBJ2-7 | TRBV6-5 | - | TGTGCCAGCAGATACGGGTCCCAGGTCGCCTACGAGCAGTACTTC | CASRYGSQVAYEQYF
TRBD1 | TRBJ2-1 | TRBV9 | - | TGTGCCAGCAGCCCGGGACAGGAGAGCTCCTACAATGAGCAGTTCTTC | CASSPGQESSYNEQFF
TRBD1 | TRBJ1-2 | TRBV24-1 | few | TGTGCCACCAGTGACCCAGGGGGAAGCGGCTACACCTTC | CATSDPGGSGYTF
TRBD1 | TRBJ1-4 | TRBV25-1 | few | TGTGCCAGCAGTGAGGGACAGGGTGTTCGGTATGAAAAACTGTTTTTT | CASSEGQGVRYEKLFF
TRBD1 | TRBJ2-7 | TRBV5-1 | - | TGCGCCAGCCAACAGGGGACCGAGCAGTACTTC | CASQQGTEQYF
- | TRBJ2-1 | TRBV20-1 | - | TGCAGTGCTAGATTCTTGTCGCAATCCTACAATGAGCAGTTCTTC | CSARFLSQSYNEQFF
TRBD1 | TRBJ2-3 | TRBV29-1 | - | TGCAGCGTTGCGACAGGGTCGAGGGATACGCAGTATTTT | CSVATGSRDTQYF
- | TRBJ2-3 | TRBV3-1 | few | TGTGCCAGCAGCCCTTGGGATGGACCATCAACACAGCAGTATTTT | CASSPWDGPSTQQYF
- | TRBJ1-2 | TRBV7-8 | few | TGTGCCAGCAGCTCTTCGGTAACTTATGGCTACACCTTC | CASSSSVTYGYTF
TRBD2 | TRBJ2-2 | TRBV6-1 | few | TGTGCCAGCAGTCCTTCAAATAGACTAGCGGGCACCGGGGAGCTGTTTTTT | CASSPSNRLAGTGELFF
- | TRBJ2-2 | TRBV12-3/TRBV12-4 | - | TGTGTCAGCATCGGGGTATCCACCGGGGAGCTGTTTTTT | CVSIGVSTGELFF
- | TRBJ2-5 | TRBV12-3/TRBV12-4 | few | TGTGCCAGCCGTATGTACCAAGAGACCCAGTACTTC | CASRMYQETQYF
- | TRBJ1-1 | TRBV19 | - | TGTGCCAGTAGCATACGTCAGGGTGACACTGAAGCTTTCTTT | CASSIRQGDTEAFF
TRBD1 | TRBJ1-3 | TRBV5-1 | few | TGCGCCAGCAGCATGGACAGGGGGCGGGACACCATATATTTT | CASSMDRGRDTIYF
- | TRBJ1-2 | TRBV27 | - | TGTGCCAGCAGTGATACAGGAGACTATGGCTACACCTTC | CASSDTGDYGYTF
- | TRBJ2-7 | TRBV18 | few | TGTGCCAGCTCATCCGGTGAGGGCACCTACGAGCAGTACTTC | CASSSGEGTYEQYF
TRBD1 | TRBJ1-3 | TRBV5-1 | few | TGCGCCAGCAGCTATCGGACAGGGGCTGGAAACACCATATATTTT | CASSYRTGAGNTIYF
- | TRBJ1-5 | TRBV20-1 | few | TGCAGTGCTAGAGATTTGGGGCAGGGGCAGATCGGCAATCAGCCCCAGCATTTT | CSARDLGQGQIGNQPQHF
- | TRBJ2-1 | TRBV20-1 | - | TGCAGTGCTCTCGTGGGACTCCTCAATGAGCAGTTCTTC | CSALVGLLNEQFF
- | TRBJ2-7 | TRBV10-3 | - | TGTGCCATCAGTGAGTCGCACGGGGGATTCGACTACGAGCAGTACTTC | CAISESHGGFDYEQYF
- | TRBJ1-1 | TRBV29-1 | - | TGCAGCGTTTATGGGGTTGACACTGAAGCTTTCTTT | CSVYGVDTEAFF